Each of the 26 T cell receptor beta chains below was sequenced from the same sample in a study of T cell clonality in common variable immunodeficiency (dated by TCRdb to about 2015). The receptor library was made with the immunoSEQ multiplex PCR assay. Not all clones reach the TCRdb copy of this immuneACCESS table, which keeps in-frame sequences only. Checked studies attribute under half of the gap to unresolved V genes and leave the rest unexplained. This sample contains approximately 64,000 clones, none of which is a singleton. The top ten clonotypes cover about 1.7% of the sample. Sequenced sample: peripheral blood mononuclear cells. The source is a person between 18 and 69 years old in good health.

This clone was counted many times. The CDR3 end is not reached by the read, which stops 3 residues before it; the germline J gene fills it in. This chain connects TRBV7-3 to TRBJ2-3; TRBD2 matches 7 bases. CDR3 length: 15 amino acids. Germline V gives CDR1 SGHTA, CDR2 FQGTGA. V dropped 0 bases and J dropped 2; count of bases not matched to a gene: 2. Incomplete CDR3 DNA: TGTGCCAGCAGCTTAACGGGGACTAACACAGATACG. The encoded protein is CASSLTGTNTDT. The full-length CDR3 reads as CASSLTGTNTDTQYF. The complete variable domain, with remaining parts taken from reference TRBV7-3 and TRBJ2-3, reads GAGVSQTPSNKVTEKGKYVELRCDPISGHTALYWYRQSLGQGPEFLIYFQGTGAADDSGLPNDRFFAVRPEGSVSTLKIQRTERGDSAVYLCASSLTGTNTDTQYFGPGTRLTVL.

This clone was detected ten times or more. With the read ending 3 residues before the CDR3 end, the germline J gene is used to fill in that end. The rearrangement uses TRBV5-4 and TRBJ2-7, with D maybe TRBD1 (6 bases). The V end lost 4 bases, the J end lost 3 bases, and 17 bases lay between the germline ends. This CDR3 is built from 15 residues. CDR1 and CDR2 (germline): SGHNT, YYREEE (reference sequence). CDR3 in amino acids: CASSAPSGQHYEQYF. The sequenced part of the CDR3 DNA is TGTGCCAGCAGCGCGCCGTCCGGACAGCACTACGAG.

This clone appeared many times. The sequence runs out 3 residues before the end of the CDR3; the remainder is reconstructed from the germline J gene. The chain joins TRBV4-1 to TRBJ1-1; unclear D gene. Between the trimmed V and J ends, which lost 0 bases and 0 bases, there was a span of 14 bases. The CDR3 is made up of 17 amino acids. The V gene's germline CDR1 is MGHRA and CDR2 YSYEKL. The CDR3 loop reads CASSQDPPGSLNTEAFF. CDR3 DNA, as far as it was read: TGCGCCAGCAGCCAAGATCCCCCAGGCTCCTTGAACACTGAA.

This clone was picked up a small number of times. Read data end 3 residues before the CDR3 end; the end is taken from the germline J gene. The chain links TRBV18 to TRBJ2-7; D is ambiguous. V lost 2 bases and J 4 bases, leaving 3 bases between the germline ends. The length of the CDR3 is 11 residues. CDR1 and CDR2 (germline): KGHSH, LQKENI. The CDR3 is CASSPRYEQYF. The CDR3 DNA, read in part, is TGTGCCAGCTCACCAAGGTACGAG.

This clone was picked up many times. The read stops 3 residues short of the end of the CDR3; the missing end is completed from the germline J gene. V and J are TRBV6-1 and TRBJ1-2; D not certain. Trimming took 3 bases from V and 4 from J, leaving 6 bases between them. Per the germline V gene, CDR1 is MNHNS and CDR2 is SASEGT. This CDR3 region has 12 residues. The CDR3 DNA, read in part, is TGTGCCAGCAGTGAGTCCATCTATGGC. It codes for CASSESIYG. In full, the CDR3 is CASSESIYGYTF.

In this sample, this clone turned up many times. The CDR3 end falls 3 residues outside the read, so it is completed with the germline J gene. J is TRBJ1-1 and V is TRBV5-4; 7 bases are shared with TRBD1. V lost 3 bases to trimming and J lost 1 base; unmatched junction nucleotides: 6. Germline V gives CDR1 SGHNT, CDR2 YYREEE (reference sequence). The CDR3 sequence is 15 residues long. The CDR3 DNA, read in part, is TGTGCCAGCAGCTCGGCTCGGACAGGGAACACTGAA. Translating it yields CASSSARTGNTE. From start to end, the CDR3 is CASSSARTGNTEAFF.

This clone was counted ten times or more. The observed sequence ends 3 residues before the CDR3 terminus, with the missing tail filled in from the germline J gene. The V and J genes are TRBV7-7 and TRBJ2-3; TRBD2 matches 8 bases. There are 16 residues in the CDR3. J gave up 2 bases and V 1 base, and 5 bases lay outside the gene matches. Germline values: CDR1 SSHAT, CDR2 FNYEAQ (reference sequence). CDR3 DNA, as far as it was read: TGTGCCAGCAGCTTAGGGCGGGGGGTAAACACAGATACG. Residues: CASSLGRGVNTDT. The entire CDR3 protein reads CASSLGRGVNTDTQYF. The variable domain in full, completed from reference TRBV7-7 and TRBJ2-3, reads GAGVSQSPRYKVTKRGQDVTLRCDPISSHATLYWYQQALGQGPEFLTYFNYEAQPDKSGLPSDRFSAERPEGSISTLTIQRTEQRDSAMYRCASSLGRGVNTDTQYFGPGTRLTVL.

This clone was counted many times. The missing CDR3 end, 3 residues past where the read stops, is filled in from the germline J gene. This chain joins TRBV7-8 and TRBJ2-7; D may be TRBD1 (5 bases). The CDR3 length is 15 residues. The V gene's germline CDR1 is SGHVS and CDR2 FQNEAQ. The V end was cut by 1 base, the J end by 4 bases, with 14 bases between. CDR3 loop: CASSLGPGQQYEQYF. CDR3 DNA, as far as it was read: TGTGCCAGCAGCTTAGGCCCAGGGCAGCAGTACGAG.

This clone was picked up a small number of times. The read ends 3 residues before the CDR3 terminus; that terminus is restored from the germline J gene. The V gene is TRBV5-1, the J gene TRBJ1-2; D is unresolved. Germline V CDR1 and CDR2: SGHRS, YFSETQ. This CDR3 comprises 14 residues. Trimming stripped 4 bases from V and 1 base from J, with 11 bases between. CDR3 amino acids: CASSLAVGNYGYTF. The sequenced CDR3 bases are TGCGCCAGCAGCCTCGCGGTGGGTAACTATGGC.

This clone has a count of ten or more. The read gets to within 3 residues of the CDR3 end, and the germline J gene fills in the rest. This rearrangement joins TRBV29-1 to TRBJ2-7, with D possibly matching TRBD2 (5 bases). The V end lost 6 bases, the J end lost 0 bases, and 15 bases lay between the germline ends. Germline CDR1 and CDR2: SQVTM and ANQGSEA. The CDR3 extends over 14 amino acids. The CDR3 loop is CSVLRTDSSYEQYF. CDR3 DNA, as far as it was read: TGCAGCGTCCTTCGAACGGACTCCTCCTACGAG.

There are many counts of this clone. The read ends 3 residues shy of where the CDR3 ends; the end is completed using the germline J gene. The chain carries TRBV7-6 and TRBJ2-5; D is perhaps TRBD2 (6 bases). The V gene lost 3 bases and the J gene lost 4 bases, with 15 bases spanning the gap. CDR1 is SGHVS and CDR2 is FNYEAQ in the germline V gene. The CDR3 covers 15 residues. The CDR3: CASSFFGGPGETQYF. CDR3 bases read: TGTGCCAGCAGCTTTTTTGGAGGGCCAGGAGAGACC.

This clone was counted ten times or more. The read terminates 3 residues before the CDR3 end, so the remaining end is supplied by the germline J gene. This rearrangement joins TRBV20-1 to TRBJ1-5, with 10 bases identical to TRBD1. Germline CDR1 reads DFQATT; CDR2 reads SNEGSKA (reference sequence). This CDR3 comprises 14 residues. With 7 bases clipped from V and 2 bases from J, the junction kept 5 bases outside the gene matches. CDR3 DNA, as far as it was read: TGCAGTGGACAGGGGGCCGGGGGCAATCAGCCC. This sequence encodes CSGQGAGGNQP. The whole CDR3 protein reads CSGQGAGGNQPQHF.

This clone came up many times. The read falls 3 residues short of the CDR3 end, and the missing part is taken from the germline J gene. The rearrangement uses TRBV5-1 and TRBJ1-6; 9 bases line up with TRBD1. V shed 4 bases, J shed 7 bases, and the junction held 3 bases outside the gene matches. The germline V gene has CDR1 SGHRS and CDR2 YFSETQ. The length of the CDR3 is 14 residues. The CDR3: CASSIGTGNSPLHF. The part of the CDR3 DNA that was read is TGCGCCAGCAGCATAGGGACAGGGAATTCACCC.

This clone was observed many times. The CDR3 is cut off 3 residues early in the read; its end comes from the germline J gene. The rearrangement links TRBV12-3 or TRBV12-4 to TRBJ1-6; TRBD1 aligns across 7 bases. After removal of 3 bases from V and 10 bases from J, the junction contained 3 bases not matched to a gene. The length of the CDR3 is 13 residues. CDR3 DNA (partial): TGTGCCAGCAGTTTGACAGGGTCGTCACCC. This gives the protein CASSLTGSSP. In full, the CDR3 is CASSLTGSSPLHF.

This clone was observed at least ten times. From the germline J gene comes the end of the CDR3, since the read stops 3 residues before it. This chain connects TRBV13 to TRBJ2-5, with D tentatively TRBD2 (7 bases). Between the trimmed V and J ends, which lost 4 bases and 5 bases, there was a span of 14 bases. CDR1 PRHDT and CDR2 FYEKMQ come from the germline V gene (reference sequence). The CDR3 totals 14 residues. CDR3 DNA, as far as it was read: TGTGCCAGCAGCTCTAGGGGGAGGGGGGAGACC. Translation gives CASSSRGRGET. The entire CDR3 is CASSSRGRGETQYF. The complete variable domain, with remaining parts taken from reference TRBV13 and TRBJ2-5, reads AAGVIQSPRHLIKEKRETATLKCYPIPRHDTVYWYQQGPGQDPQFLISFYEKMQSDKGSIPDRFSAQQFSDYHSELNMSSLELGDSALYFCASSSRGRGETQYFGPGTRLLVL.

This clone was picked up many times. Read data end 3 residues before the CDR3 end; the end is taken from the germline J gene. V usage is TRBV7-9 and J usage is TRBJ1-1, with a weak D call TRBD1 (6 bases). Germline values: CDR1 SEHNR, CDR2 FQNEAQ (reference sequence). V was shortened by 4 bases and J by 4 bases, with 16 bases between the two germline ends. There are 15 residues in the CDR3. CDR3 amino acids: CASSSGRGLGTEAFF. CDR3 bases read: TGTGCCAGCAGCTCAGGAAGGGGGTTGGGCACTGAA.

Many counts were recorded for this clone. The DNA ends 3 residues before the CDR3 does, and the rest of the CDR3 is filled in from the germline J gene. This chain joins TRBV20-1 and TRBJ2-7; D might be TRBD2 (6 bases). The germline V gene encodes CDR1 DFQATT and CDR2 SNEGSKA (reference sequence). V lost 5 bases and J 3 bases, leaving 17 bases between the germline ends. This CDR3 contains 14 residues. CDR3 DNA (partial): TGCAGTGCTCCTCATGTGGCGGGGAACTACGAG. It specifies CSAPHVAGNYE. The complete CDR3 protein is CSAPHVAGNYEQYF.

This clone was detected ten times or more. Coverage ceases 3 residues before the CDR3 finishes, and the germline J gene fills in the end. The rearrangement links TRBV30 to TRBJ2-3, with 15 bases matching TRBD2. The CDR3 has 15 amino acids. Unmatched junction bases numbered 3, after V lost 5 bases and J lost 3 bases. CDR1 GTSNPN and CDR2 SVGIG come from the germline V gene (reference sequence). The CDR3: CAWGGLAGGTDTQYF. CDR3 DNA (partial): TGTGCCTGGGGTGGACTAGCGGGGGGGACAGATACG.

This clone was picked up many times. The CDR3 end falls 3 residues outside the read, so it is completed with the germline J gene. This rearrangement joins TRBV20-1 to TRBJ1-1; 9 nucleotides line up with TRBD1. Germline values: CDR1 DFQATT, CDR2 SNEGSKA (reference sequence). With 0 bases clipped from V and 4 bases from J, the junction kept 9 bases outside the gene matches. This CDR3 comprises 16 residues. CDR3: CSARDPGTGSITEAFF. The sequenced part of the CDR3 DNA is TGCAGTGCTAGAGACCCCGGGACAGGGTCTATCACTGAA.

This clone was recorded many times. The CDR3 end is not reached by the read, which stops 3 residues before it; the germline J gene fills it in. This chain uses TRBV5-6 with TRBJ1-3; 7 bases align to TRBD1. CDR3 length: 14 amino acids. Germline CDR1 reads SGHDT; CDR2 reads YYEEEE. Unmatched junction bases numbered 1, after V lost 2 bases and J lost 2 bases. The CDR3 bases that were read are TGTGCCAGCAGCTTTCAGGGGGCTGGAAACACC. Translation: CASSFQGAGNT. In full, the CDR3 is CASSFQGAGNTIYF.

Ten or more counts support this clone. The read gets to within 3 residues of the CDR3 end, and the germline J gene fills in the rest. The chain carries TRBV30 and TRBJ2-1; 15 nucleotides align to TRBD2. CDR1 GTSNPN and CDR2 SVGIG come from the germline V gene (reference sequence). J was trimmed by 7 bases and V by 6 bases; bases with no gene match: 7. CDR3 length equals 15 residues. This CDR3 reads CACTRTSGGGNEQFF. The CDR3 DNA, read in part, is TGTGCCTGTACTCGGACTAGCGGGGGGGGGAATGAG.

This clone showed up many times. The missing CDR3 end, 3 residues past where the read stops, is filled in from the germline J gene. The rearrangement links TRBV7-3 to TRBJ1-2; D is unresolved. Germline V gene data show CDR1 as SGHTA and CDR2 as FQGTGA. CDR3 length equals 13 residues. Trimming removed 5 bases at V and 4 bases at J, with 11 bases between. CDR3 region: CASSEGLGYGYTF. The part of the CDR3 DNA that was read is TGTGCCAGCAGCGAGGGTCTGGGCTATGGC. Full variable domain (outside the CDR3, taken from reference TRBV7-3 and TRBJ1-2): GAGVSQTPSNKVTEKGKYVELRCDPISGHTALYWYRQSLGQGPEFLIYFQGTGAADDSGLPNDRFFAVRPEGSVSTLKIQRTERGDSAVYLCASSEGLGYGYTFGSGTRLTVV.

This clone was seen a handful of times. Read data end 3 residues before the CDR3 end; the end is taken from the germline J gene. The chain uses TRBV19 and TRBJ2-4; the D gene could be TRBD1 or TRBD2 (5 bases each). Germline CDR1 reads LNHDA; CDR2 reads SQIVND (reference sequence). CDR3 size: 13 residues. This CDR3 is CASSPQGVGGQYF. CDR3 DNA (partial): TGTGCCAGTAGTCCTCAGGGAGTCGGTGGT. The variable domain in full, with the rest retrieved from reference TRBV19 and TRBJ2-4, is DGGITQSPKYLFRKEGQNVTLSCEQNLNHDAMYWYRQDPGQGLRLIYYSQIVNDFQKGDIAEGYSVSREKKESFPLTVTSAQKNPTAFYLCASSPQGVGGQYFGAGTRLSVL.

In its sample, this clone was seen many times. From the germline J gene comes the end of the CDR3, since the read stops 3 residues before it. The chain recombines TRBV19 with TRBJ1-5; 8 nucleotides agree with TRBD1. Germline V lookup: CDR1 LNHDA, CDR2 SQIVND (reference sequence). The CDR3 loop spans 13 amino acids. V dropped 8 bases and J dropped 1; count of bases not matched to a gene: 1. The CDR3 region is CASRQGSNQPQHF. The CDR3 DNA, read in part, is TGTGCCAGTCGACAGGGGAGCAATCAGCCC.

This clone has a count of ten or more. With the read ending 3 residues before the CDR3 end, the germline J gene is used to fill in that end. This chain links TRBV19 with TRBJ2-4; D remains unclear. The CDR3 loop spans 14 amino acids. Deletions cut 6 bases from V and 9 bases from J, with 18 bases between. Looked up from germline, CDR1 is LNHDA and CDR2 is SQIVND (reference sequence). Partial CDR3 DNA: TGTGCCAGTAGGGAGACATCCTCCCACGGCATT. Protein: CASRETSSHGI. The entire CDR3 sequence reads CASRETSSHGIQYF.

This clone was observed many times. This CDR3 is CSTLTGNTEAFF. CDR3 bases read: TGCAGCACCCTGACAGGGAACACTGAA. The chain joins TRBV29-1 to TRBJ1-1; D may be TRBD1 (6 bases). With the read ending 3 residues before the CDR3 end, the germline J gene is used to fill in that end. Germline CDR1 SQVTM, CDR2 ANQGSEA. The CDR3 is made up of 12 amino acids. V was cut by 8 bases and J by 1 base, with 11 bases left in between.